The clone carrying this TCR beta chain has a count of ten or more. Its specificity is unknown. This specimen comes from a study of response to subunit inactivated influenza vaccine. Study-wide results and caveats: Authors suggested seasonal influenza vaccinations each recruit few new T cells.

V shed 0 bases and J 8 bases; nucleotides not matched to a gene: 14. The CDR3 has 18 amino acids. Germline V CDR1 and CDR2: DFQATT, SNEGSKA (reference sequence). One entry per CDR3 protein results from TCRdb running MiXCR on the RT-PCR reads. The sample has about 520,000 distinct CDR3 sequences, roughly 9.8% seen once. The TCR was taken from a man in his fifties or sixties who received an inactivated influenza vaccine. Sequencing was performed on PBMCs from blood, taken about 40 days after vaccination. This chain links TRBV20-1 with TRBJ2-3; 13 bases align to TRBD2. In nucleotides, the CDR3 is TGCAGTGCTAGAGATGGTGGGACTAGCGGGGTTAGATTATCTACGCAGTATTTT. Translating gives CSARDGGTSGVRLSTQYF.